This TCR beta chain emerged from a study of T cell repertoires in cytomegalovirus infection. Study at large: Shared public TCR beta signatures pointed to both CMV infection and a matching HLA type.

V shed 6 bases and J shed 2 bases, with 19 bases lying between them. CDR3 length: 15 amino acids. CDR1 is DFQATT and CDR2 is SNEGSKA in the germline V gene (reference sequence). TCRdb analysed the reads with MiXCR anew, one entry per CDR3 protein. This sample has about 260,000 distinct CDR3 sequences, with approximately 15% found just once. This clonotype was counted only a few times. The antigen remains unidentified. Study outcomes and limitations: The study found HLA-C-restricted CMV-specific TCR beta clonotypes dominating the ex vivo response. People with CMV and the relevant HLA were identified by cumulative public TCR beta family frequency.

This sequence joins TRBV20-1 and TRBJ1-2; no clear D. Sequencing input: PBMCs. The source is a human donor in good health (CMV status not recorded). Some clones in this sample may be carry-over from other donors' samples. This chain's CDR3 is CSASTREEGNYGYTF. In nucleotides, the CDR3 is TGCAGTGCCTCTACCCGGGAGGAAGGGAACTATGGCTACACCTTC.